These 7 T cell receptor beta chains came from one sample sequenced in a study of cytomegalovirus exposure and HLA in healthy donors. PCR employed 60 Vbeta and 13 Jbeta primers. Sequencing was performed with immunoSEQ multiplex PCR; in TCRdb, only in-frame clones are kept and a portion is missing. The table includes 95,000 to 100,000 clones, roughly 80% detected once. The sequenced material came from PBMCs. The source of these receptors is a middle-aged man in good health and CMV-seronegative.

The sample holds a few counts of this clone. This chain uses TRBV5-6 with TRBJ2-3; TRBD1 aligns across 7 bases. The CDR3 totals 15 residues. The V segment lost 2 bases and the J segment 4 bases; nucleotides outside the gene matches: 7. From germline, CDR1 is SGHDT and CDR2 YYEEEE. CDR3 nucleotides: TGTGCCAGCAGCTTTTTGAAGGGGGCATCAGATACGCAGTATTTT. It is translated as CASSFLKGASDTQYF.

The V and J genes are TRBV28 and TRBJ1-1; D ambiguous. Germline V gives CDR1 MDHEN, CDR2 SYDVKM. V shed 7 bases and J shed 1 base, with 13 bases lying between them. This CDR3 spans 14 amino acids. The CDR3 bases are TGTGCCAGCACTCAATGGGGAGGGAACACTGAAGCTTTCTTT. It encodes CASTQWGGNTEAFF.

In this sample, this clone turned up a few times. The V gene is TRBV7-9, the J gene TRBJ1-2; D uncertain. Germline V gene lookup returns CDR1 SEHNR and CDR2 FQNEAQ (reference sequence). The CDR3 runs 14 residues. V was clipped by 6 bases and J by 9 bases, with 20 bases between them. The CDR3 DNA reads TGTGCCAGCAGGACTACATGGCGTCTTGAGAGCTACACCTTC. It is translated as CASRTTWRLESYTF.

This chain uses TRBV5-1 with TRBJ1-1, with TRBD1 matching over 12 bases. CDR3 length: 14 residues. Germline V CDR1 and CDR2: SGHRS, YFSETQ. With 3 bases clipped from V and 4 bases from J, the junction kept 1 base outside the gene matches. Written as DNA, the CDR3 is TGCGCCAGCAGCTGGGGACAGGGGGCCACTGAAGCTTTCTTT. It is translated as CASSWGQGATEAFF.

The chain joins TRBV11-2 to TRBJ2-7; TRBD1 is a possible D gene (5 bases). Germline V gene lookup returns CDR1 SGHAT and CDR2 FQNNGV. The ends were cut back, 2 bases at V and 5 bases at J, with 13 bases in the middle. The CDR3 sequence is 14 residues long. The CDR3 nucleotides read TGTGCCAGCAGCTTATCCCGACAGTCCCACGAGCAGTACTTC. Translated, it gives CASSLSRQSHEQYF.

In DNA, the CDR3 is TGTGCCAGCAGCCCCCGGACTAGCGTAGGGACCCAGTACTTC. Its translation is CASSPRTSVGTQYF. V is TRBV5-6 and J is TRBJ2-5; 9 nucleotides agree with TRBD2. Trimming removed 4 bases from V and 7 bases from J; junction bases left unmatched: 8. The germline gives CDR1 SGHDT, CDR2 YYEEEE. The CDR3 length is 14 residues.

V is TRBV2 and J is TRBJ2-1; D not certain. Germline V gives CDR1 SNHLY, CDR2 FYNNEI. This CDR3 spans 12 amino acids. Trimming removed 5 bases from V and 5 bases from J, with 7 bases in between. For the CDR3, the DNA is TGTGCCAGCAGTCAACCTAACAATGAGCAGTTCTTC. It encodes CASSQPNNEQFF. The whole variable domain, remainder taken from reference TRBV2 and TRBJ2-1, is EPEVTQTPSHQVTQMGQEVILRCVPISNHLYFYWYRQILGQKVEFLVSFYNNEISEKSEIFDDQFSVERPDGSNFTLKIRSTKLEDSAMYFCASSQPNNEQFFGPGTRLTVL.